A single T cell receptor (beta chain) is shown here with its context. Its specificity is unknown. Produced via immunoSEQ multiplex PCR; TCRdb's table is partial and in-frame only. The sample includes about 2,000 clones, approximately 88% of them seen just once. These data are taken from a study of immune cell composition in non-small cell lung cancer. Study background: Lung adenocarcinoma or squamous carcinoma made up most tumours. General study results and limits: Squamous carcinomas (about 75%) more often had tumour-associated clones >0.5% than adenocarcinomas (roughly 33%). Tumour-reactive clones were not shown to match dominant in vivo tumour clones. Squamous lung tumours showed higher top 10 clone scores and clonality than adenocarcinomas.

The V end was cut by 6 bases, the J end by 2 bases, with 15 bases between. The CDR3 is 15 residues long. The germline V gene has CDR1 MDHEN and CDR2 SYDVKM. The TCR originated in a human donor with non-small cell lung cancer. Sequences were obtained from lung tumor tissue. This chain uses TRBV28 with TRBJ2-3; tentatively, D is TRBD1 (6 bases). In DNA form, the CDR3 reads TGTGCCAGCAGGTCAGGACAGTTCTCCACAGATACGCAGTATTTT. Translation gives CASRSGQFSTDTQYF. Together with reference TRBV28 and TRBJ2-3, the CDR3 gives the full variable domain: DVKVTQSSRYLVKRTGEKVFLECVQDMDHENMFWYRQDPGLGLRLIYFSYDVKMKEKGDIPEGYSVSREKKERFSLILESASTNQTSMYLCASRSGQFSTDTQYFGPGTRLTVL.